The source of this TCR beta chain is a study of shared clonotypes between healthy human individuals (dated by TCRdb to about 2020). For the study in its entirety: The cohort included a few men and a couple of women between 18 and 49 years of age. Per donor, three plates each were used for CD4 naive and CD4 memory, two for CD8 naive, and one for CD8 memory. The study deeply sequenced blood TCR repertoires of five healthy adults to estimate repertoire size and the extent of clonotype sharing between individuals. Different laboratories and diverse techniques were used to prepare libraries and sequence TCR repertoires, to increase sequencing depth and limit assay-specific biases. Between about 0.9 and 9 billion PBMCs per donor were obtained by leukapheresis. Points the paper makes about the study in general: Rarefaction of sorted-subset datasets indicated incomplete sequencing despite the large sequencing depth. Pairwise subsampling led to the expectation that sequencing depth would affect the degree of clonotype sharing among donors. Sampling was limited to blood, and TCR repertoires in tissue likely differ from TCR repertoires in blood. The small number of donors limited the genetic and exposure-history diversity represented. Compared with non-shared clonotypes, the clonotypes found in all four sorted-subset donors had higher generation probabilities. Estimated clonotype richness was generally larger for naive than for memory subsets. Roughly 5% of naive CD4, 3% to 4% of naive CD8, approximately 2.2% of memory CD4, and 0.4% of memory CD8 clonotypes were shared across a few donors.

Healthy HIV-negative adults with no recently reported acute infections or vaccinations were included as donors. Every donor was a Caucasian adult residing in Nashville, Tennessee, USA. CD4+ T cells were enriched by magnetic negative selection; naive cells were then positively selected on CD45RA, and the negative fraction formed the memory subset. Blood was collected by leukapheresis, and PBMCs were isolated by Ficoll-Histopaque density gradient centrifugation and then cryopreserved in liquid nitrogen vapor phase. Analytical flow cytometry was used to check the purity and quantity of every magnetically sorted T cell population. Each sorted fraction had its genomic DNA isolated and then quantified by UV absorbance on a Nanodrop 2000c. Points on this clone: The clone's antigen remains unknown. No much larger clone is present one base from it, and per-base qualities are unavailable.

Including the terminal cysteine and phenylalanine, the CDR3 comprises 15 residues. CDR3 DNA only is kept here, 45 bases in frame from base 1. At the junction V is shortened by 2 bases and J by 0 bases; bases outside the gene matches: 3. CDR1 and CDR2 were assigned from the germline V gene (reference sequence) as SEHNR and FQNEAQ. Using the deep immunoSEQ assay, multiplex PCR amplified TCR CDR3 regions from genomic DNA. Extracted genomic DNA from each cell subset was spread evenly across all wells of several immunoSEQ 96-well plates, with each plate serving as a replicate. For sorted subsets, each replicate PCR was loaded with about 200 ng genomic DNA, equivalent to 25,000 to 30,000 T cell genomes. Purified libraries were measured with a Qubit 3.0 fluorometer, size-checked on a Bioanalyzer 2100, and measured again with the KAPA Library Quantification kit. Every immunoSEQ 96-well plate was sequenced on a separate single-read 150-cycle Illumina NextSeq 550 flow cell. In the source study's methods: Because the immunoSEQ output held only junctional sequences and lacked quality scores, the filtering could not match the filtering applied to full-length reads. Sequences were annotated with PyIR, a Python wrapper for IgBLAST v1.9, and V/J genes and CDR3 were assigned using IMGT germline references. Any read was removed if the V/J assignment was weak (E-value above 1e-6), the CDR3 was missing, or the read contained stop codons, out-of-frame junctions, or ambiguous translated residues. V3J clonotypes were defined as sequences sharing the same inferred V gene, J gene, and CDR3 amino acid sequence. To compute the percentage overlap between repertoires, the number of shared unique clonotypes was divided by the size of the smaller repertoire. Three approaches were used to assess repertoire richness: RTK rarefaction, the Chao1 estimator, and Recon v2.1 estimates of unobserved clonotypes. Generation probabilities were computed with OLGA for all TCRbeta clonotypes obtained by the gDNA method from four donors. As stored in TCRdb, this immuneACCESS dataset retains in-frame rearrangements with V and J assigned. A fraction of the clones does not appear; measured against another copy, unresolved V genes explain less than half of the discrepancy, and the remainder lacks a known reason. V, J and clone size are taken as reported in that table, and D and trimming were inferred from the DNA itself. The sample yields 2.3 million or so clones; roughly 93% were counted once. The ten largest clones add up to 0.39% of the sample.

Recombination joined TRBV7-9 with TRBJ1-2, and TRBD1 aligns with 7 junction nucleotides. Sequencing input: naive CD4+ T cells from PBMCs. The sample's cell subset or site label is to be understood as: CD45RA+ positively selected. This TCR was sampled from a man aged 18 to 29 in good health. Some clones in this sample may be carry-over from other donors' samples. The DNA sequence reads TGTGCCAGCAGCTTAAGACAGGGCGCTAACTATGGCTACACCTTC. Its protein reads: CASSLRQGANYGYTF.